This T cell receptor (beta chain) was profiled in a study of shared clonotypes between healthy human individuals. Notes on the study in general: The study found lower generation probabilities in non-shared clonotypes than in those shared by all four donors. Of the naive CD4 clonotypes, around 5% were shared across a few donors.

CDR3 length: 17 amino acids. Sorted subsets were amplified in replicate PCRs using 200 ng DNA, roughly 30,000 T cell genomes. The data were produced by immunoSEQ multiplex PCR, yet TCRdb's version contains in-frame clones alone and is incomplete. The table includes over 2,000,000 clones, just under 95% detected once. Concerning this clone: What it binds is not known.

The naive CD8 fraction comprised CD45RO-negative cells positively selected for CCR7 and excluded terminally differentiated effector memory CD45RA+ cells. This clonotype was sampled from a man aged 18 to 30 in good health. Some clones in this sample may be carry-over from other donors' samples. This chain uses TRBV21-1 with TRBJ2-7; TRBD1 reflects the table's D call only, with no check against the DNA. TRBV21-1 is assigned pseudogene status. The sample comprised naive CD8+ T cells from PBMCs. CDR3 nucleotides: TGTGCCAGCAGCAAAGCGCAAGAACAGGGGTCCCCCTACGAGCAGTACTTC. This gives the protein CASSKAQEQGSPYEQYF.